What follows is one TCR beta chain and its context. These data are taken from a study of T-cell reconstitution after alpha-beta-depleted transplantation in children. Preparation of the TCRbeta library was carried out with unique molecular identifiers. MiXCR was run by TCRdb on the PCR reads, yielding one entry per CDR3 protein. In the table there are a few hundred thousand distinct CDR3 sequences, about a tenth of which are singletons. The receptor was derived from a human donor who donated a stem cell graft to a child with acute lymphoblastic leukemia. The specimen comprised PBMCs from the stem cell graft donor, sampled from the stem cell graft.

In DNA, the CDR3 is TGTGCCAGCAGCCAAGATCCCCAGGGAGGTCATGTAAGCGAGCAGTACTTC. Encoded protein: CASSQDPQGGHVSEQYF. The chain couples TRBV4-2 to TRBJ2-7; possible D gene TRBD2, 6 bases. Looked up from germline, CDR1 is LGHNA and CDR2 is YNFKEQ. V was clipped by 0 bases and J by 6 bases, with 21 bases between them. CDR3 size: 17 residues.